This T cell receptor beta chain was sequenced for a study of Ad26.COV2.S vaccination and SARS-CoV-2 variants. Study-wide context: Dosing was one shot or two shots 56 days apart.

Study-wide points: Placebo recipients had lower spike-specific TCR breadth than vaccine recipients.

In the case of this clone: The target antigen is unknown.

Germline CDR1 SGHTA, CDR2 FQGNSA. With 5 bases removed from V and 4 bases from J, the gap between germline ends came to 15 bases. This CDR3 comprises 15 residues. Treatment reported: around 19 received Ad26.COV2.S at low or high dose, single or two shots; about 5 received placebo; per-sample allocation not given. Day 63 after the first injection of vaccine or placebo was the sampling time. The assay was immunoSEQ multiplex PCR, and TCRdb's table has in-frame clones only and misses some. Counted here are 380,000 or so clones, 80% to 90% occurring once; the ten biggest clones make up approximately 7.8%.

This clonotype was obtained from a person between 18 and 65 years old who received the Ad26.COV2.S COVID-19 vaccine or a placebo. This chain connects TRBV7-2 to TRBJ1-5, with D possibly matching TRBD1 (5 bases). The source was peripheral blood, collected in a trial of Ad26.COV2.S vaccine versus placebo. CDR3 DNA: TGTGCCAGCAGCGTGCAGGGAACCGAGAATCAGCCCCAGCATTTT. Encoded protein: CASSVQGTENQPQHF. The full variable domain, its missing parts supplied by reference TRBV7-2 and TRBJ1-5, is GAGVSQSPSNKVTEKGKDVELRCDPISGHTALYWYRQSLGQGLEFLIYFQGNSAPDKSGLPSDRFSAERTGGSVSTLTIQRTQQEDSAVYLCASSVQGTENQPQHFGDGTRLSIL.